The 30 T cell receptor beta chains in this list originate from one sample, sequenced in a study of cytomegalovirus exposure and HLA in healthy donors. PCR involved 60 Vbeta and 13 Jbeta primers. The method was immunoSEQ multiplex PCR; TCRdb's version includes in-frame clones alone and lacks a portion of them. The table includes over 100,000 clones, about 80% detected once. Sequencing used PBMCs. The origin of the receptors is a woman aged 18-29 years in good health and CMV-seropositive.

The chain joins TRBV18 to TRBJ1-2, with 7 bases identical to TRBD1. Unmatched junction bases numbered 5, after V lost 3 bases and J lost 4 bases. Germline assignment: CDR1 KGHSH and CDR2 LQKENI. This CDR3 is 14 amino acids long. The CDR3 loop is CASSPGTELYGYTF. Written as DNA, the CDR3 is TGTGCCAGCTCACCCGGGACAGAACTCTATGGCTACACCTTC.

The V call is TRBV4-1, the J call TRBJ1-1, with 7 bases that match TRBD1. V shed 3 bases and J 5 bases; nucleotides not matched to a gene: 12. The CDR3 runs 16 residues. The germline gives CDR1 MGHRA, CDR2 YSYEKL. The chain's CDR3 is CASSQPGGKEWTEAFF. The DNA for the CDR3 is TGCGCCAGCAGCCAGCCAGGGGGGAAGGAGTGGACTGAAGCTTTCTTT.

The chain links TRBV25-1 to TRBJ1-1; 7 bases map to TRBD1. Germline V gene lookup returns CDR1 MGHDK and CDR2 SYGVNS. V trimming: 6 bases; J trimming: 4 bases; junction bases outside the gene matches: 5. There are 13 residues in the CDR3. For the CDR3, the DNA is TGTGCCAGCAGCCCCCACAGGGGCACTGAAGCTTTCTTT. It is translated as CASSPHRGTEAFF.

This clone was seen only a few times. The chain employs TRBV29-1 and TRBJ1-1; D is ambiguous. The V end was cut by 4 bases, the J end by 0 bases, with 6 bases between. This CDR3 has 12 amino acids. Germline CDR1 SQVTM, CDR2 ANQGSEA. The CDR3 region is CSVADMNTEAFF. In DNA form, the CDR3 reads TGCAGCGTTGCCGACATGAACACTGAAGCTTTCTTT.

This clone was detected only a few times. The chain is built from TRBV9 and TRBJ1-2; D is unclear. The CDR3 contains 14 residues. Trimming pared 2 bases from V and 0 bases from J, leaving 8 bases between. Germline CDR1 is SGDLS and CDR2 is YYNGEE. CDR3 in amino acids: CASSVSGTNYGYTF. In DNA form, the CDR3 reads TGTGCCAGCAGCGTCTCAGGAACTAACTATGGCTACACCTTC.

The rearrangement links TRBV7-9 to TRBJ1-1; 7 nucleotides agree with TRBD1. Looked up from germline, CDR1 is SEHNR and CDR2 is FQNEAQ (reference sequence). V dropped 4 bases and J dropped 5; count of bases not matched to a gene: 7. The CDR3 spans 14 residues. The CDR3 region has the DNA TGTGCCAGCAGCTCAGACAGGGTATGGACTGAAGCTTTCTTT. Protein product: CASSSDRVWTEAFF.

The rearrangement joins TRBV4-2 to TRBJ2-7, with D perhaps matching TRBD1 (7 bases). Germline-derived CDR1 and CDR2 are LGHNA and YNFKEQ. The CDR3 spans 14 residues. Trimming removed 1 base from V and 1 base from J, with 8 bases in between. The CDR3 bases are TGTGCCAGCAGCCAAGCAGGGGGGTCCTACGAGCAGTACTTC. This translates into CASSQAGGSYEQYF.

CDR3 sequence (DNA): TGTGCCAGCAGTTACACCACAGGGGGAGGCGAGCAGTACTTC. Translation gives CASSYTTGGGEQYF. The rearrangement links TRBV6-5 to TRBJ2-7; 8 nucleotides align to TRBD1. This CDR3 is 14 amino acids long. CDR1 and CDR2 from the germline V gene are MNHEY and SVGAGI. The V gene end was trimmed by 2 bases and the J gene end by 6 bases; junction bases not matched to a gene: 6.

CDR3 DNA: TGTGCCAGCAGGAAGGGGGTGATGAACACTGAAGCTTTCTTT. It is translated as CASRKGVMNTEAFF. The chain employs TRBV28 and TRBJ1-1; weak D call: TRBD1 (6 bases). This CDR3 is 14 amino acids long. V gave up 6 bases and J gave up 0 bases, with 11 bases separating them. CDR1 and CDR2 (germline): MDHEN, SYDVKM.

This CDR3 reads CASSVQGSGANVLTF. The DNA for the CDR3 is TGTGCCAGCAGTGTGCAGGGCTCTGGGGCCAACGTCCTGACTTTC. The rearrangement links TRBV27 to TRBJ2-6; tentative D call: TRBD1 (5 bases). The germline CDR1 and CDR2 sequences are MNHEY and SMNVEV (reference sequence). Deletions cut 5 bases from V and 0 bases from J, with 8 bases between. CDR3 size: 15 residues. Using reference TRBV27 and TRBJ2-6 for the parts outside the CDR3, the full variable domain is EAQVTQNPRYLITVTGKKLTVTCSQNMNHEYMSWYRQDPGLGLRQIYYSMNVEVTDKGDVPEGYKVSRKEKRNFPLILESPSPNQTSLYFCASSVQGSGANVLTFGAGSRLTVL.

The CDR3 DNA follows: TGTGCCAGCAGCGTTACAGGGGGGGAGACCCAGTACTTC. Amino acid sequence: CASSVTGGETQYF. The chain couples TRBV9 to TRBJ2-5; the match to TRBD1 covers 8 bases. The length of the CDR3 is 13 residues. Unmatched junction bases numbered 2, after V lost 2 bases and J lost 5 bases. The V gene's germline CDR1 is SGDLS and CDR2 YYNGEE.

The J gene is TRBJ2-3, the V gene TRBV5-6; 7 nucleotides line up with TRBD2. Per germline, CDR1 SGHDT and CDR2 YYEEEE. The V segment lost 0 bases and the J segment 3 bases; nucleotides outside the gene matches: 4. This CDR3 has 15 amino acids. The DNA of the CDR3 is TGTGCCAGCAGCTTGGGGCTAGCGGTGACAGATACGCAGTATTTT. It encodes CASSLGLAVTDTQYF.

V gene TRBV6-5 combines with J gene TRBJ2-5; D is possibly TRBD1 (6 bases). The V gene lost 5 bases and the J gene lost 1 base, with 11 bases spanning the gap. The CDR3 is 14 amino acids. The V gene's germline CDR1 is MNHEY and CDR2 SVGAGI. CDR3 region: CASSPTGIQETQYF. The CDR3 DNA is TGTGCCAGCAGTCCCACAGGGATCCAAGAGACCCAGTACTTC.

The gene calls are TRBV5-1 and TRBJ1-2; D is possibly TRBD1 (5 bases). Looked up from germline, CDR1 is SGHRS and CDR2 is YFSETQ. The V end was cut by 0 bases, the J end by 4 bases, with 22 bases between. The CDR3 covers 18 residues. The CDR3 protein is CASSLGLGAPGGAYGYTF. DNA for the CDR3: TGCGCCAGCAGCTTGGGTCTTGGGGCCCCGGGTGGCGCCTATGGCTACACCTTC.

A single count supports this clone. The gene calls are TRBV5-1 and TRBJ2-5; D gene ambiguous. Germline V CDR1 and CDR2: SGHRS, YFSETQ. Trimming left V 0 bases short and J 3 bases short, with 12 bases between. The CDR3 extends over 15 amino acids. Here the CDR3 reads CASSLAGWKEETQYF. In DNA form, the CDR3 reads TGCGCCAGCAGCTTGGCCGGGTGGAAAGAAGAGACCCAGTACTTC. Filled out from reference TRBV5-1 and TRBJ2-5, the complete variable domain reads KAGVTQTPRYLIKTRGQQVTLSCSPISGHRSVSWYQQTPGQGLQFLFEYFSETQRNKGNFPGRFSGRQFSNSRSEMNVSTLELGDSALYLCASSLAGWKEETQYFGPGTRLLVL.

This chain links TRBV6-5 with TRBJ2-7; 10 bases are shared with TRBD1. Per the germline V gene, CDR1 is MNHEY and CDR2 is SVGAGI. The V segment lost 7 bases and the J segment 1 base; nucleotides outside the gene matches: 7. The CDR3 runs 15 residues. The CDR3 DNA sequence: TGTGCCAGCAACACCGGGACAGGGGTGTCCTACGAGCAGTACTTC. The encoded protein is CASNTGTGVSYEQYF.

The chain has TRBV12-5 and TRBJ1-3; 7 nucleotides agree with TRBD1. This CDR3 comprises 14 residues. V dropped 6 bases and J dropped 2; count of bases not matched to a gene: 4. CDR1 LGHNT and CDR2 FRNRAP come from the germline V gene. The CDR3 loop is CASGLTGTGNTIYF. As DNA, the CDR3 is TGTGCTAGTGGCTTGACAGGGACTGGAAACACCATATATTTT.

The chain carries TRBV15 and TRBJ1-2, with 7 positions matching TRBD1. The junction had 4 bases not matched to a gene; V was cut back by 5 bases and J by 1 base. The CDR3 covers 14 residues. Germline V gives CDR1 LNHNV, CDR2 YYDKDF (reference sequence). The CDR3 DNA follows: TGTGCCACCAGCCTGACAGGGAGTAACTATGGCTACACCTTC. Amino acids: CATSLTGSNYGYTF.

The J gene is TRBJ1-6, the V gene TRBV9, with no clear D. The CDR3 consists of 13 residues. V lost 0 bases to trimming and J lost 16 bases, with 14 bases between them. Germline V gene lookup returns CDR1 SGDLS and CDR2 YYNGEE. The DNA of the CDR3 is TGTGCCAGCAGCGTAGCTGGAGCAGAGACTCTCCACTTT. It encodes CASSVAGAETLHF.

This chain uses TRBV9 with TRBJ2-2; 8 bases fit TRBD1. Germline CDR1 SGDLS, CDR2 YYNGEE. Trimming took 4 bases from V and 4 from J; bases not matched to a gene: 9. CDR3 length: 16 amino acids. The DNA of the CDR3 is TGTGCCAGCAGCCCCCGGGGACAGGAGCTCACCGGGGAGCTGTTTTTT. Translation gives CASSPRGQELTGELFF.

The V gene is TRBV5-5, the J gene TRBJ1-2, with D possibly TRBD1 on 5 matching bases. Trimming removed 5 bases at V and 0 bases at J, with 14 bases between. This CDR3 comprises 15 residues. CDR1 is SGHKS and CDR2 is YYEKEE in the germline V gene (reference sequence). The CDR3 bases are TGTGCCAGCAGATACAGGCCATCAGCTAACTATGGCTACACCTTC. Residues: CASRYRPSANYGYTF.

The chain joins TRBV5-1 to TRBJ1-3; D uncertain. CDR3 size: 16 residues. Between the trimmed V and J ends, which lost 1 base and 2 bases, there was a span of 13 bases. The V gene's germline CDR1 is SGHRS and CDR2 YFSETQ. CDR3 loop: CASSLSLGGTGNTIYF. CDR3 nucleotides: TGCGCCAGCAGCTTGTCGTTAGGCGGAACTGGAAACACCATATATTTT.

This chain links TRBV7-9 with TRBJ2-5, with D possibly being TRBD1 (5 bases). With 2 bases removed from V and 5 bases from J, the gap between germline ends came to 9 bases. The CDR3 length is 13 residues. CDR1 and CDR2 (germline): SEHNR, FQNEAQ (reference sequence). This chain's CDR3 is CASSLIGAETQYF. The CDR3 bases are TGTGCCAGCAGCTTAATAGGGGCCGAGACCCAGTACTTC.

V and J are TRBV27 and TRBJ1-3; D unresolved. Between the trimmed V and J ends, which lost 5 bases and 0 bases, there was a span of 14 bases. Germline CDR1 MNHEY, CDR2 SMNVEV (reference sequence). The CDR3 is 16 amino acids. The CDR3 nucleotides are TGTGCCAGCAGTCCGGGGTATACGTACTCTGGAAACACCATATATTTT. Its translation is CASSPGYTYSGNTIYF.

The chain recombines TRBV5-5 with TRBJ1-4; D uncertain. This CDR3 spans 12 amino acids. Trimming pared 0 bases from V and 5 bases from J, leaving 2 bases between. Per germline, CDR1 SGHKS and CDR2 YYEKEE (reference sequence). This CDR3 reads CASSLANEKLFF. The CDR3 DNA reads TGTGCCAGCAGCTTGGCGAATGAAAAACTGTTTTTT.

The gene calls are TRBV4-1 and TRBJ2-5; 7 nucleotides agree with TRBD2. The CDR3 covers 15 residues. V trimming: 7 bases; J trimming: 2 bases; junction bases outside the gene matches: 10. From germline, CDR1 is MGHRA and CDR2 YSYEKL. CDR3 nucleotides: TGCGCCAGCACCGAGTTGCTAGCGGTACAAGAGACCCAGTACTTC. Protein sequence: CASTELLAVQETQYF.

This clone was seen a handful of times. The chain couples TRBV29-1 to TRBJ1-2, with D possibly matching TRBD1 (5 bases). This CDR3 has 13 residues. The germline V gene encodes CDR1 SQVTM and CDR2 ANQGSEA. Trimming shortened V by 4 bases and J by 4 bases, and 13 bases separated the two germline ends. CDR3 in DNA: TGCAGCGTTGGGGCAGGGCGGACCTATGGCTACACCTTC. Its translation is CSVGAGRTYGYTF.

V gene TRBV6-1 combines with J gene TRBJ1-1; possibly TRBD1 for D (5 bases). Trimming removed 11 bases from V and 7 bases from J, with 20 bases in between. This CDR3 region has 13 residues. Germline lookup yields CDR1 MNHNS and CDR2 SASEGT. CDR3 bases: TGTGCCGCTTCGTCCGCAGGGCGCGGTGAAGCTTTCTTT. Translated, it gives CAASSAGRGEAFF.

The chain links TRBV19 to TRBJ1-2; D is unclear. V dropped 8 bases and J dropped 8 bases, with 18 bases sitting between them. CDR1 and CDR2 from the germline V gene are LNHDA and SQIVND (reference sequence). This CDR3 contains 13 residues. CDR3: CASSRGSLLGYTF. The CDR3 nucleotides are TGTGCCAGTTCGCGGGGTAGCCTGTTGGGCTACACCTTC. Full variable domain (rest looked up from reference TRBV19 and TRBJ1-2): DGGITQSPKYLFRKEGQNVTLSCEQNLNHDAMYWYRQDPGQGLRLIYYSQIVNDFQKGDIAEGYSVSREKKESFPLTVTSAQKNPTAFYLCASSRGSLLGYTFGSGTRLTVV.

This clone was seen just once. The chain couples TRBV6-5 to TRBJ2-7; perhaps TRBD1 as D (6 bases). Trimming cost V 6 bases and J 3 bases, with 12 bases left between them. This CDR3 contains 13 residues. Germline V gives CDR1 MNHEY, CDR2 SVGAGI. In DNA form, the CDR3 reads TGTGCCAGCAGGCAGGGGCCGCTCTACGAGCAGTACTTC. This translates into CASRQGPLYEQYF.